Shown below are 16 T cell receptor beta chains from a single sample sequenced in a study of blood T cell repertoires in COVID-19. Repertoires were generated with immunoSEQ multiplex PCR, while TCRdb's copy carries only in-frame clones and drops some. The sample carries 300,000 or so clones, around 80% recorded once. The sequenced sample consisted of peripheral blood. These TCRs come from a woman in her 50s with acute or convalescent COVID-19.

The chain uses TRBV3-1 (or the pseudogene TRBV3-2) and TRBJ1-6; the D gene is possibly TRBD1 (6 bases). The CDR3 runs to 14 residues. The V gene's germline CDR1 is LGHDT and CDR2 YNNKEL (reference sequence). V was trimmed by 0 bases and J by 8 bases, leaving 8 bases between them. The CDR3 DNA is TGTGCCAGCAGCCAAGAGGGGGCTTATTCACCCCTCCACTTT. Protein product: CASSQEGAYSPLHF.

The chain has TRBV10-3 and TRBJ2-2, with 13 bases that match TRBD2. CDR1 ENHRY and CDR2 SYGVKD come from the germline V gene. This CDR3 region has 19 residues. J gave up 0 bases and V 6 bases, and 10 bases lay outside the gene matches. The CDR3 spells CAIRPSGTSGTPNTGELFF. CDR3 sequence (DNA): TGTGCCATCAGGCCCTCCGGGACTAGCGGGACCCCGAACACCGGGGAGCTGTTTTTT.

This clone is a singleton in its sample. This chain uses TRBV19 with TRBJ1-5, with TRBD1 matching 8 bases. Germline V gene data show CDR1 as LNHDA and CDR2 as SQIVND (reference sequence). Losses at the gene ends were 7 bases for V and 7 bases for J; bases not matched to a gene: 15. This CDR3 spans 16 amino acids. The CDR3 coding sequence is TGTGCCAGTACCCACACCCGAGGACAGGGTACACAGCCCCAGCATTTT. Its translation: CASTHTRGQGTQPQHF.

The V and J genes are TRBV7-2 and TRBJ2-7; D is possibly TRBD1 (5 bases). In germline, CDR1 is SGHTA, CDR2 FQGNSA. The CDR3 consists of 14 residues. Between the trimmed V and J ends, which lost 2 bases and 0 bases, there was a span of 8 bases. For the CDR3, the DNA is TGTGCCAGCAGCTTATGGGGCGGCTCCTACGAGCAGTACTTC. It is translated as CASSLWGGSYEQYF.

As DNA, the CDR3 is TGTGCCAGCAGCTGGGACACCTACTATCAGCCCCAGCATTTT. It yields the protein CASSWDTYYQPQHF. J is TRBJ1-5 and V is TRBV6-5, with D perhaps matching TRBD1 (6 bases). Germline-derived CDR1 and CDR2 are MNHEY and SVGAGI. V gave up 6 bases and J gave up 5 bases, with 14 bases separating them. This CDR3 has 14 amino acids.

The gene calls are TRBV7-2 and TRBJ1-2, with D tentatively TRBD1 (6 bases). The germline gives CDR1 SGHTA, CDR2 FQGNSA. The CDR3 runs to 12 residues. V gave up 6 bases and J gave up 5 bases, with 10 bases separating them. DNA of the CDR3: TGTGCCAGCAGGCCCACAGGGTATGGCTACACCTTC. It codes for CASRPTGYGYTF.

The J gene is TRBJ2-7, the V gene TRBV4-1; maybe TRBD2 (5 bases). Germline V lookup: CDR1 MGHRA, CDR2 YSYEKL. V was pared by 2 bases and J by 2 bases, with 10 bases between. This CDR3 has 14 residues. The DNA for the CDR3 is TGCGCCAGCAGCCAACCTAGCACAACCTACGAGCAGTACTTC. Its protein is CASSQPSTTYEQYF.

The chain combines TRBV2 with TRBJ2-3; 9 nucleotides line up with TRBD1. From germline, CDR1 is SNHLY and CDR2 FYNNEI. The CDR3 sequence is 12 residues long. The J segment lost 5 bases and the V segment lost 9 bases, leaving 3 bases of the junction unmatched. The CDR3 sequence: CASPDRGDTQYF. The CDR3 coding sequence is TGTGCCAGTCCGGACAGGGGAGATACGCAGTATTTT. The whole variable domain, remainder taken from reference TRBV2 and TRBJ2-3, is EPEVTQTPSHQVTQMGQEVILRCVPISNHLYFYWYRQILGQKVEFLVSFYNNEISEKSEIFDDQFSVERPDGSNFTLKIRSTKLEDSAMYFCASPDRGDTQYFGPGTRLTVL.

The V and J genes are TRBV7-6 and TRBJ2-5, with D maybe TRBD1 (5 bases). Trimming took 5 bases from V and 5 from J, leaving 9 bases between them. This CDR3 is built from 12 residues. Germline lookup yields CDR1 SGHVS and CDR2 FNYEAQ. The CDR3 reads CASSPPGETQYF. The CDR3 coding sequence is TGTGCCAGCAGCCCTCCAGGGGAGACCCAGTACTTC.

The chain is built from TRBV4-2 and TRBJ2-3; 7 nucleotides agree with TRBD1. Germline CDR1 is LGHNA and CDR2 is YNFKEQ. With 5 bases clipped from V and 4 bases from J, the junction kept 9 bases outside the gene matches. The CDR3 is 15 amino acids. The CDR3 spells CASSETGAYADTQYF. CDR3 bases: TGTGCCAGCAGCGAAACAGGGGCTTACGCAGATACGCAGTATTTT.

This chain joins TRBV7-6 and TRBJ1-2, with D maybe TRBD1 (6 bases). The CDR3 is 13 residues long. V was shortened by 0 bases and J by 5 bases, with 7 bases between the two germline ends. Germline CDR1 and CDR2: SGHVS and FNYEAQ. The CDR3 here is CASSLAQGYGYTF. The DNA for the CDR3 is TGTGCCAGCAGCTTAGCACAGGGATATGGCTACACCTTC.

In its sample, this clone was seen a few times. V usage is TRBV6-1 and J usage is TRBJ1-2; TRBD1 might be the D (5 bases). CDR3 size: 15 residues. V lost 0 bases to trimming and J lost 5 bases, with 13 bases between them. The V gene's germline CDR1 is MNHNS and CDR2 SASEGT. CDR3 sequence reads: CASSEAGGAQYGYTF. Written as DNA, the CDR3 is TGTGCCAGCAGTGAAGCGGGTGGGGCCCAGTATGGCTACACCTTC.

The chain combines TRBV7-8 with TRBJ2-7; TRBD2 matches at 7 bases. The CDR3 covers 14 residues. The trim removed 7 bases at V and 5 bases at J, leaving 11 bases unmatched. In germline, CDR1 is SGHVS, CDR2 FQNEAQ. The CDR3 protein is CASTTQAGVHEQYF. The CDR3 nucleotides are TGTGCCAGCACCACCCAGGCGGGGGTCCACGAGCAGTACTTC.

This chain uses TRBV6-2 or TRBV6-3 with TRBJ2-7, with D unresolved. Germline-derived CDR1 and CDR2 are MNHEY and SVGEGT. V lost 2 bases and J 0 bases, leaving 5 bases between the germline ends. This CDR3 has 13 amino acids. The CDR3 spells CASSYPGSYEQYF. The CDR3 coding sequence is TGTGCCAGCAGTTACCCCGGCTCCTACGAGCAGTACTTC.

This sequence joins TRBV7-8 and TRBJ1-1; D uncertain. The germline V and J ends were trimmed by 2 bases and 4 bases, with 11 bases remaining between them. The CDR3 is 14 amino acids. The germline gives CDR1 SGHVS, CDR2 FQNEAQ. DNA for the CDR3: TGTGCCAGCAGCTTATTGAGGGAAGGCACTGAAGCTTTCTTT. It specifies CASSLLREGTEAFF.

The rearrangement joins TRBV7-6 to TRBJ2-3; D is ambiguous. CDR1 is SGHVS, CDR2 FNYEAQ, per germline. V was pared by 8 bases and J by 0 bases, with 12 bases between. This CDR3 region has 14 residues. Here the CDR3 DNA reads TGTGCCAGCGACGGCGGCATTAGCACAGATACGCAGTATTTT. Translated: CASDGGISTDTQYF.